The 2 T cell receptor beta chains presented below share a single source sample, sequenced in a study of regulatory and conventional T cells in RAG deficiency. The sorted regulatory T cells were CD4+, CD25-high and CD127-low, with genomic DNA sequenced. Libraries were prepared by immunoSEQ multiplex PCR; TCRdb keeps only in-frame clonotypes and omits some of them. The sample shows roughly 20,000 clones, roughly 90% of them seen only once. The sample also formed part of further work on regulatory T cells. Turning to that study: The PCR used 52 TRBV and 13 TRBJ primers.

The sample was Tregs sorted from blood. The origin of the receptors is a human donor in good health.

V usage is TRBV15 and J usage is TRBJ1-2, with unresolved D. V gave up 0 bases and J gave up 0 bases, with 2 bases separating them. The CDR3 runs to 13 residues. Germline assignment: CDR1 LNHNV and CDR2 YYDKDF (reference sequence). DNA for the CDR3: TGTGCCACCAGCAGAGAACCTAACTATGGCTACACCTTC. Residues: CATSREPNYGYTF.

The chain couples TRBV19 to TRBJ1-5; maybe TRBD1 (5 bases). Germline values: CDR1 LNHDA, CDR2 SQIVND (reference sequence). Between the trimmed V and J ends, which lost 10 bases and 3 bases, there was a span of 19 bases. The CDR3 has 15 amino acids. As DNA, the CDR3 is TGTGCCACCCGAAGCGGGGGGTCGATCAATCAGCCCCAGCATTTT. This translates into CATRSGGSINQPQHF. The full variable domain, with the rest looked up from reference TRBV19 and TRBJ1-5, is DGGITQSPKYLFRKEGQNVTLSCEQNLNHDAMYWYRQDPGQGLRLIYYSQIVNDFQKGDIAEGYSVSREKKESFPLTVTSAQKNPTAFYLCATRSGGSINQPQHFGDGTRLSIL.